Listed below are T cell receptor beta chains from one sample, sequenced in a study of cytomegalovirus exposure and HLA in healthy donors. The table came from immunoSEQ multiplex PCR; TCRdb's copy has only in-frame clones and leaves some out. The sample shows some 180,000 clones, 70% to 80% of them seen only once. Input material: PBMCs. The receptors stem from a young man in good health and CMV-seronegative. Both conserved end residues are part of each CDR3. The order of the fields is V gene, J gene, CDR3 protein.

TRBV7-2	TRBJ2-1	CASSPGQAPGNEQFF
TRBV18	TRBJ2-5	CASFSPGTGRAETQYF
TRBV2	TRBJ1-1	CASSEGGRYTEAFF
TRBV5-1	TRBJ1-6	CASSPGVGSNNSPLHF
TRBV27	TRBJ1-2	CASGPLTASNYGYTF
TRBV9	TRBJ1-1	CASSVGGTPMNTEAFF
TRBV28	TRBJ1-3	CASSDSGRGNTIYF
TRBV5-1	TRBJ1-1	CASSLAGERNTEAFF
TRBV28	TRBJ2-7	CASKLGRPSYEQYF
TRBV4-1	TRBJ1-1	CASSATVRGEAFF
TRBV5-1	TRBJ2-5	CASSSETGYTQYF
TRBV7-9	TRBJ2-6	CASSSPGQRNPLGVLTF
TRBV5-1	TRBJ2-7	CASSSQSYEQYF
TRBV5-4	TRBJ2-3	CASSSNRDPRDTQYF
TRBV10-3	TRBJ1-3	CAIMKDSSGNTIYF
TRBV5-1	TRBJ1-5	CASSLVPGGGNQPQHF
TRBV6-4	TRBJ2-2	CASSGEPTGELFF
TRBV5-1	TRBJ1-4	CASSPRSTVVEKLFF
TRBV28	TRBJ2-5	CASSSRRDSQETQYF
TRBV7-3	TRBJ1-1	CASSPLAGAAEAFF